The rows below give T cell receptor beta chains drawn from one sample of a study of T cells in Graves' hyperthyroidism and ophthalmopathy. TCRdb re-derived calls from the multiplex PCR reads in MiXCR, one entry per CDR3 protein. The repertoire holds more than 300,000 distinct CDR3 sequences, with 15% to 20% as singletons. Sequenced material: blood. The receptor set was obtained from a man younger than 30 with Graves' ophthalmopathy. Both conserved end residues are part of each CDR3. D genes are given only for firm matches.

>TRBJ2-7|TRBV10-3|.|14
CATRGTTQSYEQYF
>TRBJ2-5|TRBV6-5|TRBD2|13
CASSYGGETTQYF
>TRBJ2-5|TRBV3-1|.|15
CASSHPPGTEETQYF
>TRBJ1-2|TRBV6-1|TRBD1|15
CASRIALQGAGGYTF
>TRBJ2-7|TRBV7-8|TRBD2|15
CASSVGLARGYEQYF
>TRBJ2-3|TRBV3-1|.|12
CASSVTGDTQYF
>TRBJ2-3|TRBV20-1|TRBD1|16
CSAIFSRDRGTDTQYF
>TRBJ1-5|TRBV3-1|.|16
CASSQGGGFRNQPQHF
>TRBJ1-1|TRBV2|TRBD1|13
CASTEGRGLEAFF
>TRBJ1-1|TRBV2|TRBD1|15
CASSAHRDRSTEAFF
>TRBJ2-1|TRBV24-1|TRBD1|14
CATSDLARGNEQFF
>TRBJ1-1|TRBV12-3/TRBV12-4|.|14
CASSSLGGATEAFF
>TRBJ2-1|TRBV7-9|TRBD2|17
CASSTSGLAGEYNEQFF
>TRBJ1-2|TRBV6-2/TRBV6-3|.|14
CASTPRGGGFGYTF
>TRBJ1-4|TRBV5-1|TRBD1|16
CASSSEWGTEEEKLFF
>TRBJ2-3|TRBV19|.|13
CASKTGNTDTQYF
>TRBJ2-1|TRBV5-8|.|14
CASSLASDGNEQFF
>TRBJ1-1|TRBV7-9|.|12
CASSLDGTEAFF
>TRBJ1-3|TRBV11-2|.|16
CASSLNVVPSGNTIYF
>TRBJ1-2|TRBV3-1|.|13
CASSQGWTYGYTF
>TRBJ1-1|TRBV12-3/TRBV12-4|.|13
CASSLSVGAEAFF
>TRBJ1-6|TRBV2|.|14
CASGPGPTTAPLHF
>TRBJ2-3|TRBV13|.|13
CASSLGRSDTQYF